This TCR beta chain was captured in a study of T cell responses to AZD1222 COVID-19 vaccine. The CDR3 totals 15 residues. Trimming took 0 bases from V and 6 from J, leaving 14 bases between them. The germline gives CDR1 SGHRS, CDR2 YFSETQ. The protocol was immunoSEQ multiplex PCR, while the TCRdb copy is restricted to in-frame clones and leaves out a portion. This table holds 75,000 to 85,000 clones, roughly 89% found once. The chain recombines TRBV5-1 with TRBJ2-3; tentatively, D is TRBD1 or TRBD2 (6 bases each). The specimen comprised peripheral blood, sampled 28 days after the second AZD1222 dose. This receptor was obtained from an adult who received the AZD1222 COVID-19 vaccine. CDR3 nucleotides: TGCGCCAGCAGCTTGGGTGGGGGGCTCTGGGATACGCAGTATTTT. Encoded protein: CASSLGGGLWDTQYF.